Below are 31 T cell receptor beta chains sequenced from a single sample in a study of blood T cell repertoires in COVID-19. The method was immunoSEQ multiplex PCR; TCRdb's version includes in-frame clones alone and lacks a portion of them. The sample carries 55,000 to 75,000 clones, approximately 84% recorded once. The material sequenced was peripheral blood. The receptors derive from an elderly man with COVID-19, enrolled during active disease.

V is TRBV19 and J is TRBJ2-7; 11 bases are a match to TRBD1. Germline CDR1 LNHDA, CDR2 SQIVND (reference sequence). The CDR3 loop spans 15 amino acids. V was clipped by 3 bases and J by 3 bases; unmatched bases: 4. The CDR3 DNA reads as TGTGCCAGTAGTATGCCCGGGACAGGGGGCTACGAGCAGTACTTC. It translates to CASSMPGTGGYEQYF.

This CDR3 is CAVTGTGFLRNTEAFF. The DNA of the CDR3 is TGTGCCGTGACCGGGACAGGGTTTCTTAGGAACACTGAAGCTTTCTTT. The J gene is TRBJ1-1, the V gene TRBV30, with TRBD1 matching 9 bases. Per germline, CDR1 GTSNPN and CDR2 SVGIG (reference sequence). Trimming removed 8 bases from V and 1 base from J; junction bases left unmatched: 14. This CDR3 has 16 residues.

The J gene is TRBJ2-1, the V gene TRBV28, with TRBD2 identical over 9 bases. The V gene end was trimmed by 6 bases and the J gene end by 5 bases; junction bases not matched to a gene: 8. Germline CDR1 reads MDHEN; CDR2 reads SYDVKM. The CDR3 length is 15 residues. CDR3 sequence reads: CASSSLRGGDNEQFF. The DNA for the CDR3 is TGTGCCAGCAGCAGCTTGCGGGGGGGGGACAATGAGCAGTTCTTC.

V usage is TRBV10-1 and J usage is TRBJ2-2; maybe TRBD1 (6 bases). Germline CDR1 is WNHNN and CDR2 is SYGVQD (reference sequence). This CDR3 comprises 14 residues. V was pared by 6 bases and J by 5 bases, with 13 bases between. In DNA form, the CDR3 reads TGCGCCAGCAGGGTGGCAGGGGCGACCGGGGAGCTGTTTTTT. As protein: CASRVAGATGELFF.

This clone was counted once. The chain combines TRBV7-3 with TRBJ2-1; a possible D gene is TRBD2 (5 bases). V lost 5 bases and J lost 2, with 13 bases in between. In germline, CDR1 is SGHTA, CDR2 FQGTGA. This CDR3 is built from 15 residues. This chain's CDR3 is CASSPAGSAYNEQFF. The CDR3 coding sequence is TGTGCCAGCAGCCCTGCGGGCTCCGCCTACAATGAGCAGTTCTTC.

V usage is TRBV10-3 and J usage is TRBJ2-1; maybe TRBD2 (6 bases). The CDR3 is made up of 13 amino acids. Germline V gene lookup returns CDR1 ENHRY and CDR2 SYGVKD. The V end lost 2 bases, the J end lost 6 bases, and 8 bases lay between the germline ends. In DNA, the CDR3 is TGTGCCATCAGTGAGATTAGCGGCAATGAGCAGTTCTTC. It encodes CAISEISGNEQFF.

The V gene is TRBV5-1, the J gene TRBJ2-3; D is uncertain. This CDR3 has 14 residues. The ends were cut back, 5 bases at V and 1 base at J, with 11 bases in the middle. The V gene's germline CDR1 is SGHRS and CDR2 YFSETQ. DNA for the CDR3: TGCGCCAGCAGTGATCCCCAGGGCACAGATACGCAGTATTTT. Translation: CASSDPQGTDTQYF.

The genes are TRBV6-2 or TRBV6-3 and TRBJ2-2; 12 bases agree with TRBD1. This CDR3 is built from 17 residues. J lost 5 bases, V lost 6 bases, and 10 bases had no gene match. The germline gives CDR1 MNHEY, CDR2 SVGEGT. Here the CDR3 DNA reads TGTGCCAGCAGCTCTCTCCGGGACAGGGGGCGGACCGGGGAGCTGTTTTTT. This translates into CASSSLRDRGRTGELFF.

The genes are TRBV7-2 and TRBJ2-1, with 10 bases that match TRBD1. This CDR3 is built from 15 residues. CDR1 and CDR2 (germline): SGHTA, FQGNSA. Trimming at V came to 4 bases and at J to 7 bases, leaving 7 bases not matched to a gene. The CDR3 DNA follows: TGTGCCAGCAGCTCCCCGGACAGGGGGACGAATGAGCAGTTCTTC. This translates into CASSSPDRGTNEQFF.

The chain links TRBV10-3 to TRBJ2-7; 8 bases align to TRBD1. The junction had 9 bases not matched to a gene; V was cut back by 5 bases and J by 6 bases. Germline V CDR1 and CDR2: ENHRY, SYGVKD. The CDR3 covers 14 residues. The CDR3 nucleotides read TGTGCCATCAGTCCCGGGACAGGACGTCTCGAGCAGTACGTC. Translated, it gives CAISPGTGRLEQYV.

V gene TRBV7-2 combines with J gene TRBJ1-5; D remains ambiguous. Germline-derived CDR1 and CDR2 are SGHTA and FQGNSA. CDR3 size: 17 residues. V was cut by 2 bases and J by 1 base, with 15 bases left in between. Here the CDR3 reads CASSLLAHPGSNQPQHF. The CDR3 DNA is TGTGCCAGCAGCTTACTGGCCCATCCGGGGAGCAATCAGCCCCAGCATTTT.

The chain employs TRBV19 and TRBJ1-4; D call uncertain. This CDR3 spans 15 amino acids. Germline CDR1 reads LNHDA; CDR2 reads SQIVND (reference sequence). V was trimmed by 0 bases and J by 2 bases, leaving 7 bases between them. As DNA, the CDR3 is TGTGCCAGTAGTATAGACAGCGCGACTAATGAAAAACTGTTTTTT. Protein product: CASSIDSATNEKLFF.

The chain employs TRBV29-1 and TRBJ1-3, with TRBD1 identical over 9 bases. The germline V gene has CDR1 SQVTM and CDR2 ANQGSEA. This CDR3 has 15 residues. With V trimmed by 7 bases and J by 3 bases, 10 bases remained unmatched. The CDR3 protein is CSATPRDRVGNTIYF. The DNA for the CDR3 is TGCAGCGCAACCCCCCGGGACAGGGTTGGAAACACCATATATTTT.

The V call is TRBV7-2, the J call TRBJ1-5, with 8 bases identical to TRBD1. Per germline, CDR1 SGHTA and CDR2 FQGNSA. After removal of 3 bases from V and 4 bases from J, the junction contained 2 bases not matched to a gene. The CDR3 contains 14 residues. CDR3 sequence: CASSFDRGNQPQHF. The CDR3 DNA follows: TGTGCCAGCAGCTTCGACAGGGGAAATCAGCCCCAGCATTTT.

This chain uses TRBV19 with TRBJ2-7; TRBD1 matches at 12 bases. The length of the CDR3 is 15 residues. From germline, CDR1 is LNHDA and CDR2 SQIVND (reference sequence). V was pared by 4 bases and J by 2 bases, with 3 bases of the junction left unmatched. Here the CDR3 reads CASSRGTGGTYEQYV. The CDR3 DNA reads as TGTGCCAGTAGTAGGGGGACAGGGGGCACCTACGAGCAGTACGTC.

J is TRBJ1-2 and V is TRBV5-1, with D perhaps TRBD1 (5 bases). Germline V gene sequence: CDR1 SGHRS, CDR2 YFSETQ. The length of the CDR3 is 16 residues. The ends were cut back, 1 base at V and 3 bases at J, with 16 bases in the middle. CDR3 residues: CASSLQGQGGDYGYTF. The CDR3 DNA sequence: TGCGCCAGCAGCTTGCAGGGTCAGGGAGGCGACTATGGCTACACCTTC.

The chain recombines TRBV29-1 with TRBJ1-2, with a tentative D call TRBD1 (5 bases). Germline loops: CDR1 SQVTM, CDR2 ANQGSEA. The CDR3 contains 13 residues. V was cut by 6 bases and J by 2 bases, with 13 bases left in between. The CDR3 nucleotides read TGCAGCGTCGCCCGTGGGGGGAACTATGGCTACACCTTC. Translated: CSVARGGNYGYTF.

This chain links TRBV24-1 with TRBJ2-5; D gene ambiguous. Germline-derived CDR1 and CDR2 are KGHDR and SFDVKD. The CDR3 contains 13 residues. Trimming removed 5 bases at V and 2 bases at J, with 8 bases between. CDR3 loop: CATSAAGQETQYF. CDR3 nucleotide sequence: TGTGCCACCAGTGCGGCAGGTCAAGAGACCCAGTACTTC.

The rearrangement uses TRBV11-2 and TRBJ2-1; no reliable D call. Germline V gene sequence: CDR1 SGHAT, CDR2 FQNNGV. This CDR3 region has 15 residues. Trimming stripped 2 bases from V and 0 bases from J, with 8 bases between. DNA for the CDR3: TGTGCCAGCAGCTTAACCCCGAGCTCCTACAATGAGCAGTTCTTC. Residues: CASSLTPSSYNEQFF.

V usage is TRBV6-2 or TRBV6-3 and J usage is TRBJ2-5; 14 nucleotides align to TRBD2. V lost 5 bases, J lost 5 bases, and 7 bases stayed unmatched. Germline-derived CDR1 and CDR2 are MNHEY and SVGEGT. There are 16 residues in the CDR3. CDR3 in amino acids: CASSPGTSGGGETQYF. The CDR3 DNA is TGTGCCAGCAGTCCAGGGACTAGCGGGGGCGGGGAGACCCAGTACTTC.

The chain employs TRBV5-4 and TRBJ2-7, with TRBD2 identical over 7 bases. The CDR3 runs 14 residues. V lost 4 bases, J lost 7 bases, and 11 bases stayed unmatched. Germline V gives CDR1 SGHNT, CDR2 YYREEE (reference sequence). The CDR3 DNA reads as TGTGCCAGCAGCCCACCGGAGCGGGGATGGGAGCAGTACTTC. Protein product: CASSPPERGWEQYF.

J is TRBJ2-3 and V is TRBV9; 8 bases are shared with TRBD2. CDR1 SGDLS and CDR2 YYNGEE come from the germline V gene. The CDR3 is made up of 15 amino acids. V lost 4 bases, J lost 4 bases, and 8 bases stayed unmatched. Here the CDR3 reads CASSPREGLSDTQYF. The CDR3, as DNA: TGTGCCAGCAGCCCCCGGGAGGGGTTGTCAGATACGCAGTATTTT.

A single count supports this clone. The genes are TRBV5-8 and TRBJ1-1; D uncertain. Trimming cost V 6 bases and J 1 base, with 19 bases left between them. The CDR3 spans 16 residues. Germline CDR1 and CDR2: SGHTS and YDEGEE. CDR3 residues: CASTPKRSLQNTEAFF. The CDR3 region has the DNA TGTGCCAGCACCCCCAAGCGTTCCCTACAGAACACTGAAGCTTTCTTT.

This clone has a single count. The V gene is TRBV30, the J gene TRBJ2-1; TRBD1 might be the D (5 bases). Germline CDR1 reads GTSNPN; CDR2 reads SVGIG (reference sequence). This CDR3 is built from 14 residues. Trimming stripped 2 bases from V and 4 bases from J, with 12 bases between. CDR3 DNA: TGTGCCTGGAGTAGAGGACAAATGTACAATGAGCAGTTCTTC. This encodes CAWSRGQMYNEQFF.

This clone was seen more than once but under ten times. This rearrangement joins TRBV7-9 to TRBJ2-5; unclear D gene. CDR1 is SEHNR, CDR2 FQNEAQ, per germline (reference sequence). CDR3 length equals 13 residues. Trimming took off 5 bases at V and 1 base at J, with 8 bases between the two ends. CDR3 in DNA: TGTGCCAGCAGCCCCGAGTCCCAAGAGACCCAGTACTTC. Amino acids: CASSPESQETQYF.

This chain connects TRBV5-1 to TRBJ1-2; 9 positions match TRBD1. This CDR3 region has 14 residues. Germline V lookup: CDR1 SGHRS, CDR2 YFSETQ. Trimming took 0 bases from V and 7 from J; bases not matched to a gene: 4. Here the CDR3 reads CASSLGDREIGYTF. CDR3 nucleotide sequence: TGCGCCAGCAGCTTGGGGGACAGGGAGATTGGCTACACCTTC.

The J gene is TRBJ1-1, the V gene TRBV19, with 8 positions matching TRBD1. Germline V lookup: CDR1 LNHDA, CDR2 SQIVND (reference sequence). The CDR3 is 17 residues long. Trimming cost V 5 bases and J 0 bases; bases outside gene matches: 11. The chain's CDR3 is CASSAWTGPTMNTEAFF. DNA for the CDR3: TGTGCCAGTAGTGCATGGACAGGGCCCACCATGAACACTGAAGCTTTCTTT.

This chain joins TRBV10-3 and TRBJ2-2; 9 bases map to TRBD1. After removal of 5 bases from V and 2 bases from J, the junction contained 3 bases not matched to a gene. Germline assignment: CDR1 ENHRY and CDR2 SYGVKD. The CDR3 consists of 15 residues. The CDR3 coding sequence is TGTGCCATCAGTACAGGGGGCTTAAACACCGGGGAGCTGTTTTTT. Protein product: CAISTGGLNTGELFF.

The V call is TRBV27, the J call TRBJ2-7; no clear D gene. The germline V gene encodes CDR1 MNHEY and CDR2 SMNVEV (reference sequence). The CDR3 is made up of 14 amino acids. Trimming took 6 bases from V and 6 from J, leaving 18 bases between them. CDR3 bases: TGTGCCAGCAGCCGAATCGGGTCCGGCGGCGAGCAGTACTTC. Translating it yields CASSRIGSGGEQYF.

This chain uses TRBV3-1 (or the pseudogene TRBV3-2) with TRBJ1-2, with D possibly TRBD1 on 5 matching bases. The germline V and J ends were trimmed by 3 bases and 8 bases, with 22 bases remaining between them. Germline values: CDR1 LGHDT, CDR2 YNNKEL (reference sequence). The CDR3 loop spans 16 amino acids. As DNA, the CDR3 is TGTGCCAGCAGCCAGCTCGGCACGGCGGACAAAATCGGCTACACCTTC. The encoded protein is CASSQLGTADKIGYTF.

The J gene is TRBJ2-1, the V gene TRBV18, with 12 bases matching TRBD2. The germline gives CDR1 KGHSH, CDR2 LQKENI. This CDR3 comprises 18 residues. Trimming took 3 bases from V and 2 from J; bases not matched to a gene: 8. The CDR3 nucleotides are TGTGCCAGCTCACCGTACCCCGGACTAGCGGGGACCTACAATGAGCAGTTCTTC. Protein: CASSPYPGLAGTYNEQFF. The full variable domain, in which reference TRBV18 and TRBJ2-1 provide the parts outside the CDR3, is NAGVMQNPRHLVRRRGQEARLRCSPMKGHSHVYWYRQLPEEGLKFMVYLQKENIIDESGMPKERFSAEFPKEGPSILRIQQVVRGDSAAYFCASSPYPGLAGTYNEQFFGPGTRLTVL.